The 18 T cell receptor beta chains below were found in one sample sequenced in a study of CXCR3-negative and CXCR3-positive naive CD8 T cells. Each TRB cDNA library was prepared by 5' RACE (with UMI labels). TCRdb reprocessed the 5' RACE reads, keeping one entry per CDR3 protein, no DNA. This sample's clone table lists 150,000 to 170,000 distinct CDR3 sequences. Study results and limitations: Naive cells that were CXCR3-positive had more hydrophobic TRB CDR3s (compared with CXCR3-negative naive cells).

No antigen has been assigned to these receptors. Sequencing used naive CXCR3+ CD8+ T cells from blood. Subset reported: CD45RO-CCR7+CD27+CD95- naive CD8+ T cells expressing CXCR3 (TNR3+). The receptor set was obtained from a human donor in good health. Some clones in this sample may be carry-over from other donors' samples.

V gene TRBV29-1 combines with J gene TRBJ1-2. The CDR3 loop spans 12 amino acids. Germline V gene sequence: CDR1 SQVTM, CDR2 ANQGSEA. The CDR3: CSVYIGPYGYTF.

This chain joins TRBV20-1 and TRBJ1-2; the D call of TRBD1 rests on TCRdb alone, since no DNA is present to check it. Germline V lookup: CDR1 DFQATT, CDR2 SNEGSKA (reference sequence). This CDR3 region has 12 residues. The CDR3 protein is CSARDRETGYTF.

The genes are TRBV3-1 and TRBJ2-3; TCRdb designates TRBD1, a call that cannot be tested without DNA. The CDR3 contains 16 residues. Germline V gene data show CDR1 as LGHDT and CDR2 as YNNKEL (reference sequence). The CDR3 here is CASSPRVPTNTDTQYF.

The rearrangement links TRBV20-1 to TRBJ2-1; lacking DNA, the TRBD1 call made by TCRdb goes unchecked. This CDR3 spans 13 amino acids. Germline CDR1 reads DFQATT; CDR2 reads SNEGSKA (reference sequence). The CDR3 region is CSARGGSYNEQFF.

The rearrangement joins TRBV27 to TRBJ1-1; with no DNA, the TCRdb D assignment of TRBD1 cannot be verified. Germline V gene lookup returns CDR1 MNHEY and CDR2 SMNVEV (reference sequence). This CDR3 spans 15 amino acids. CDR3 sequence reads: CASTQNLQGATEAFF.

This chain joins TRBV9 and TRBJ2-2. The V gene's germline CDR1 is SGDLS and CDR2 YYNGEE. The CDR3 is 16 amino acids. Here the CDR3 reads CASSVYYGGSDGELFF.

The genes are TRBV12-3 or TRBV12-4 and TRBJ2-4; TCRdb names TRBD2, which stays unverified in the absence of DNA. This CDR3 is built from 15 residues. The CDR3 sequence: CASSLSGPAKNIQYF.

The chain links TRBV6-5 to TRBJ2-7; the TRBD1 assignment by TCRdb is unverifiable without DNA. The CDR3 is made up of 14 amino acids. The germline V gene has CDR1 MNHEY and CDR2 SVGAGI. The CDR3 protein is CASSPPGQGYEQYF.

The chain links TRBV29-1 to TRBJ1-2. Germline V gene data show CDR1 as SQVTM and CDR2 as ANQGSEA. CDR3 length equals 12 residues. CDR3 sequence reads: CSVVIGDGGYTF.

This chain joins TRBV12-3 or TRBV12-4 and TRBJ2-1; the D gene TCRdb calls, TRBD2, cannot be checked with no DNA. The CDR3 runs to 17 residues. The CDR3 sequence: CASSPTRLAGLNSEQFF.

The V and J genes are TRBV23-1 and TRBJ2-6; the TCRdb D gene call, TRBD1, has no DNA to confirm it. TRBV23-1 is an open reading frame, and its role is uncertain. The CDR3 length is 17 residues. CDR3 amino acids: CANLRHRGRFGANVLTF.

The chain uses TRBV20-1 and TRBJ2-7; TCRdb indicates TRBD2, and absent DNA this call remains unverified. CDR1 is DFQATT and CDR2 is SNEGSKA in the germline V gene (reference sequence). This CDR3 is 15 amino acids long. CDR3 amino acids: CSAPSGLGVFGEQYF.

The chain carries TRBV29-1 and TRBJ2-7; the TCRdb call, TRBD2, lacks DNA for checking. The germline V gene has CDR1 SQVTM and CDR2 ANQGSEA. The CDR3 runs 16 residues. The CDR3 reads CSVEESTSGNSYEQYF.

This chain joins TRBV28 and TRBJ2-7; absent DNA, TCRdb's TRBD1 call cannot be checked. The CDR3 consists of 19 residues. Germline V gene data show CDR1 as MDHEN and CDR2 as SYDVKM. CDR3 residues: CASSSIPGWGAGVYYEQYF.

The chain joins TRBV28 to TRBJ2-7; TCRdb names TRBD1, which stays unverified in the absence of DNA. The germline V gene has CDR1 MDHEN and CDR2 SYDVKM. The CDR3 is 16 amino acids. CDR3 region: CASSLPSNTGGDEQYF.

This CDR3 is CASSQGTDRGRHEQYF. The chain carries TRBV7-9 and TRBJ2-7; TCRdb proposes TRBD1, but this gene call is untestable without DNA. CDR3 length equals 16 residues. Germline lookup yields CDR1 SEHNR and CDR2 FQNEAQ (reference sequence).

The rearrangement joins TRBV23-1 to TRBJ1-1. TRBV23-1 has ORF status, its function being uncertain. This CDR3 region has 15 residues. CDR3: CASSRLVTWRTEAFF.

The chain joins TRBV4-3 to TRBJ2-1. Germline CDR1 is LGHNA and CDR2 is YSLEER. The CDR3 covers 15 residues. The CDR3 spells CASSQDRMTLNEQFF.